Listed here are 28 T cell receptor beta chains from one sample, sequenced in a study of blood T cell repertoires in COVID-19. Clones were sequenced by immunoSEQ multiplex PCR, and TCRdb holds only the in-frame ones, with some missing. The sample records under 450,000 clones, around 87% being singletons. The sequenced sample consisted of PBMCs or T cells enriched from blood (not recorded which). These TCRs come from a man aged 30-40 years who had recovered from COVID-19.

The rearrangement joins TRBV9 to TRBJ1-6, with a possible D match to TRBD1 (5 bases). The germline V gene has CDR1 SGDLS and CDR2 YYNGEE. This CDR3 has 15 amino acids. The V end was cut by 2 bases, the J end by 9 bases, with 15 bases between. CDR3 in DNA: TGTGCCAGCAGCGTCGATGACGTGGGGGGTTCACCCCTCCACTTT. It specifies CASSVDDVGGSPLHF.

This chain joins TRBV4-1 and TRBJ1-1; D perhaps matches TRBD1 (5 bases). The length of the CDR3 is 15 residues. Germline-derived CDR1 and CDR2 are MGHRA and YSYEKL. The germline V and J ends were trimmed by 1 base and 5 bases, with 14 bases remaining between them. The CDR3 nucleotides read TGCGCCAGCAGCCAAGTGGGGGGGTTGGTTACTGAAGCTTTCTTT. Its translation: CASSQVGGLVTEAFF.

The chain uses TRBV6-5 and TRBJ1-4; 12 nucleotides match TRBD1. The J segment lost 8 bases and the V segment lost 8 bases, leaving 6 bases of the junction unmatched. Germline V gives CDR1 MNHEY, CDR2 SVGAGI. The CDR3 has 14 amino acids. The CDR3 nucleotides are TGTGCCAGCGACCGGGACAGGGGGCGCGAAAAACTGTTTTTT. This gives the protein CASDRDRGREKLFF.

The chain combines TRBV19 with TRBJ1-5; TRBD1 might be the D (5 bases). The CDR3 runs to 14 residues. Germline V gene lookup returns CDR1 LNHDA and CDR2 SQIVND (reference sequence). V shed 6 bases and J shed 3 bases, with 12 bases lying between them. The CDR3 is CASSTRQFNQPQHF. The CDR3 coding sequence is TGTGCCAGTAGCACCAGACAGTTCAATCAGCCCCAGCATTTT. Full variable domain (outside the CDR3, taken from reference TRBV19 and TRBJ1-5): DGGITQSPKYLFRKEGQNVTLSCEQNLNHDAMYWYRQDPGQGLRLIYYSQIVNDFQKGDIAEGYSVSREKKESFPLTVTSAQKNPTAFYLCASSTRQFNQPQHFGDGTRLSIL.

The rearrangement joins TRBV5-1 to TRBJ2-5; 8 bases fit TRBD1. J was trimmed by 4 bases and V by 4 bases; bases with no gene match: 15. This CDR3 is built from 17 residues. Germline V gene sequence: CDR1 SGHRS, CDR2 YFSETQ. CDR3: CASSRNPGGGSGETQYF. In DNA, the CDR3 is TGCGCCAGCAGCCGCAACCCAGGGGGCGGTTCAGGAGAGACCCAGTACTTC.

For the CDR3, the DNA is TGCGCCAGCCTAGACAGGGGTTACCCCTACGAGCAGTACTTC. Translated, it gives CASLDRGYPYEQYF. The chain combines TRBV10-2 with TRBJ2-7; 8 bases are shared with TRBD1. V trimming: 8 bases; J trimming: 2 bases; junction bases outside the gene matches: 8. CDR1 is WSHSY, CDR2 SAAADI, per germline. The CDR3 consists of 14 residues.

The V gene is TRBV2, the J gene TRBJ1-2, with 7 bases identical to TRBD1. The germline CDR1 and CDR2 sequences are SNHLY and FYNNEI. CDR3 length equals 12 residues. Germline trimming cut 9 bases from V and 8 bases from J; bases unmatched to any gene: 9. Here the CDR3 reads CASLRGTGGYTF. The DNA for the CDR3 is TGTGCCAGTCTCAGGGGGACTGGGGGCTACACCTTC.

This chain links TRBV7-9 with TRBJ1-6, with D possibly matching TRBD1 (5 bases). The CDR3 contains 12 residues. Trimming took 5 bases from V and 8 from J, leaving 7 bases between them. Looked up from germline, CDR1 is SEHNR and CDR2 is FQNEAQ (reference sequence). The CDR3 reads CASSGGYSPLHF. The CDR3 DNA is TGTGCCAGCAGCGGGGGGTATTCACCCCTCCACTTT.

The DNA for the CDR3 is TGTGCCAGCAGCCGAGGGACAGCCTACACCTTC. Encoded protein: CASSRGTAYTF. The rearrangement uses TRBV13 and TRBJ1-2; 7 positions match TRBD1. CDR1 and CDR2 (germline): PRHDT, FYEKMQ (reference sequence). The CDR3 is 11 amino acids. The V segment lost 5 bases and the J segment 10 bases; nucleotides outside the gene matches: 4.

The chain has TRBV18 and TRBJ2-1; D remains ambiguous. V lost 3 bases and J lost 5, with 14 bases in between. The germline V gene encodes CDR1 KGHSH and CDR2 LQKENI. The CDR3 contains 15 residues. CDR3 nucleotides: TGTGCCAGCTCACCCGAGTTACCCTCGGACAATGAGCAGTTCTTC. Its translation is CASSPELPSDNEQFF.

This chain links TRBV9 with TRBJ1-5; possible D gene TRBD1, 5 bases. Trimming removed 0 bases from V and 9 bases from J, with 13 bases in between. CDR1 is SGDLS, CDR2 YYNGEE, per germline. The CDR3 extends over 14 amino acids. CDR3 sequence (DNA): TGTGCCAGCAGCGTAGGAGGGGAGGGAGGGCCCCAGCATTTT. Its translation: CASSVGGEGGPQHF.

The chain uses TRBV11-2 and TRBJ1-5; no reliable D call. The V end was cut by 2 bases, the J end by 4 bases, with 6 bases between. Looked up from germline, CDR1 is SGHAT and CDR2 is FQNNGV. This CDR3 spans 13 amino acids. CDR3 residues: CASSLSRNQPQHF. CDR3 in DNA: TGTGCCAGCAGCTTAAGCCGGAATCAGCCCCAGCATTTT.

The rearrangement joins TRBV2 to TRBJ1-2; TRBD1 aligns across 7 bases. CDR1 is SNHLY, CDR2 FYNNEI, per germline. There are 13 residues in the CDR3. The V gene end was trimmed by 7 bases and the J gene end by 2 bases; junction bases not matched to a gene: 4. The CDR3 spells CASTLQGNYGYTF. In DNA, the CDR3 is TGTGCCAGCACTTTACAGGGGAACTATGGCTACACCTTC.

The rearrangement uses TRBV4-3 and TRBJ2-3; D not resolved. Germline values: CDR1 LGHNA, CDR2 YSLEER. The CDR3 length is 15 residues. The V and J ends lost 0 bases and 2 bases respectively, with 9 bases between them. This chain's CDR3 is CASSQDLGPTDTQYF. CDR3 coding DNA: TGCGCCAGCAGCCAAGATCTTGGGCCCACAGATACGCAGTATTTT.

The rearrangement uses TRBV4-1 and TRBJ1-2; no firm D call. V lost 3 bases and J 3 bases, leaving 17 bases between the germline ends. The CDR3 runs 16 residues. CDR1 is MGHRA, CDR2 YSYEKL, per germline. The CDR3 spells CASSQTPGANHYGYTF. CDR3 nucleotide sequence: TGCGCCAGCAGCCAGACCCCCGGAGCGAATCACTATGGCTACACCTTC.

This chain uses TRBV10-1 with TRBJ1-4, with TRBD1 matching 8 bases. Germline trimming cut 4 bases from V and 5 bases from J; bases unmatched to any gene: 0. The CDR3 has 13 amino acids. CDR1 and CDR2 from the germline V gene are WNHNN and SYGVQD (reference sequence). CDR3 nucleotide sequence: TGCGCCAGCAGTGGACAGGGGAATGAAAAACTGTTTTTT. Its protein is CASSGQGNEKLFF.

Concerning this clone: Distinct nucleotide sequences in the sample also encode this CDR3. This chain uses TRBV6-5 with TRBJ2-7; unclear D gene. Trimming removed 5 bases from V and 4 bases from J, with 12 bases in between. Germline lookup yields CDR1 MNHEY and CDR2 SVGAGI. The length of the CDR3 is 13 residues. CDR3 nucleotide sequence: TGTGCCAGCAGTCCCGGTGGCGGATACGAGCAGTACTTC. Protein sequence: CASSPGGGYEQYF.

This clone was seen only once. The J gene is TRBJ1-3, the V gene TRBV6-2 or TRBV6-3; TRBD1 is a possible D gene (5 bases). The germline V gene has CDR1 MNHEY and CDR2 SVGEGT. The V end lost 4 bases, the J end lost 2 bases, and 12 bases lay between the germline ends. The CDR3 spans 15 residues. CDR3 sequence: CASSSIGGTGNTIYF. The CDR3 nucleotides read TGTGCCAGCAGTTCTATCGGGGGAACTGGAAACACCATATATTTT.

J is TRBJ1-4 and V is TRBV18; possibly TRBD1 for D (5 bases). The CDR3 totals 15 residues. CDR1 and CDR2 (germline): KGHSH, LQKENI. The germline V and J ends were trimmed by 4 bases and 5 bases, with 14 bases remaining between them. The CDR3 sequence is CASSLRDSINEKLFF. CDR3 coding DNA: TGTGCCAGCTCACTTCGGGACTCCATAAATGAAAAACTGTTTTTT.

V gene TRBV27 combines with J gene TRBJ1-2; 7 positions agree with TRBD1. Germline V lookup: CDR1 MNHEY, CDR2 SMNVEV (reference sequence). The CDR3 totals 14 residues. The junction had 5 bases not matched to a gene; V was cut back by 4 bases and J by 3 bases. As DNA, the CDR3 is TGTGCCAGCAGTTCAACGGGACAGTACTATGGCTACACCTTC. Translating gives CASSSTGQYYGYTF.

The J gene is TRBJ2-3, the V gene TRBV7-3; D unclear. The V end was cut by 4 bases, the J end by 0 bases, with 11 bases between. This CDR3 is 15 amino acids long. Germline V gives CDR1 SGHTA, CDR2 FQGTGA. DNA of the CDR3: TGTGCCAGCAGCTCCGACGGCGGAAGCACAGATACGCAGTATTTT. Translating gives CASSSDGGSTDTQYF.

The chain uses TRBV27 and TRBJ1-1; possibly TRBD1 for D (5 bases). The germline V gene has CDR1 MNHEY and CDR2 SMNVEV (reference sequence). This CDR3 has 13 amino acids. Between the trimmed V and J ends, which lost 6 bases and 5 bases, there was a span of 13 bases. CDR3 protein: CASRIGGRTEAFF. In DNA form, the CDR3 reads TGTGCCAGCAGAATTGGGGGGAGGACTGAAGCTTTCTTT.

CDR3 loop: CASSDRGGYGYTF. CDR3 nucleotides: TGTGCCAGTTCCGACAGGGGCGGCTATGGCTACACCTTC. The J gene is TRBJ1-2, the V gene TRBV18, with 8 positions matching TRBD1. CDR1 and CDR2 from the germline V gene are KGHSH and LQKENI. The CDR3 is 13 amino acids. V was pared by 9 bases and J by 4 bases, with 7 bases of the junction left unmatched.

The chain combines TRBV19 with TRBJ2-5; D gene uncertain. CDR1 LNHDA and CDR2 SQIVND come from the germline V gene (reference sequence). CDR3 length: 12 residues. Trimming left V 4 bases short and J 2 bases short, with 5 bases between. This CDR3 reads CASSTQQETQYF. In DNA form, the CDR3 reads TGTGCCAGTAGTACACAACAAGAGACCCAGTACTTC.

The rearrangement links TRBV5-6 to TRBJ1-3; D remains ambiguous. The CDR3 consists of 16 residues. CDR1 is SGHDT and CDR2 is YYEEEE in the germline V gene. The V end lost 0 bases, the J end lost 3 bases, and 13 bases lay between the germline ends. The CDR3 protein is CASSLGRRLSGNTIYF. The DNA of the CDR3 is TGTGCCAGCAGCTTGGGGCGGCGACTGAGTGGAAACACCATATATTTT.

V usage is TRBV5-4 and J usage is TRBJ1-2, with D unclear. The CDR3 consists of 12 residues. The germline V and J ends were trimmed by 4 bases and 10 bases, with 14 bases remaining between them. CDR1 is SGHNT and CDR2 is YYREEE in the germline V gene (reference sequence). CDR3 amino acids: CASSPAWENYTF. CDR3 DNA: TGTGCCAGCAGCCCGGCCTGGGAGAACTACACCTTC.

Only a few counts were recorded for this clone. The chain has TRBV3-1 (or the pseudogene TRBV3-2) and TRBJ1-3; the match to TRBD1 covers 7 bases. From germline, CDR1 is LGHDT and CDR2 YNNKEL (reference sequence). The CDR3 runs to 14 residues. V dropped 5 bases and J dropped 2; count of bases not matched to a gene: 3. For the CDR3, the DNA is TGTGCCAGCAGCGACGGGACAGCTGGAAACACCATATATTTT. Translating gives CASSDGTAGNTIYF.

The gene calls are TRBV25-1 and TRBJ1-4; 7 nucleotides line up with TRBD1. V lost 5 bases to trimming and J lost 7 bases; unmatched junction nucleotides: 7. Looked up from germline, CDR1 is MGHDK and CDR2 is SYGVNS. This CDR3 is 14 amino acids long. CDR3 sequence reads: CASSSTGQVEKLFF. CDR3 nucleotide sequence: TGTGCCAGCAGTTCGACAGGGCAGGTTGAAAAACTGTTTTTT.